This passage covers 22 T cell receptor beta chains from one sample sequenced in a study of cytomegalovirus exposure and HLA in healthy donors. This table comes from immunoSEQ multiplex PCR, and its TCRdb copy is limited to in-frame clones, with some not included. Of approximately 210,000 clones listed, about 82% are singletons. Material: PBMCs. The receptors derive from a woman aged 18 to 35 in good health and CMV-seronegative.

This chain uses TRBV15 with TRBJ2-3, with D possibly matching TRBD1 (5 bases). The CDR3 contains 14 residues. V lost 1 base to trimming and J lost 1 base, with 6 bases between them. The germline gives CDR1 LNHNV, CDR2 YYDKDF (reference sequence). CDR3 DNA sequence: TGTGCCACCAGCAGAGGGGGCGGCACAGATACGCAGTATTTT. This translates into CATSRGGGTDTQYF.

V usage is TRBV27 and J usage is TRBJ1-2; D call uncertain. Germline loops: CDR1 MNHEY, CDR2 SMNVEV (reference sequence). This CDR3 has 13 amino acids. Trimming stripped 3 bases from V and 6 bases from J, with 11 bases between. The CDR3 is CASSFRENHGYTF. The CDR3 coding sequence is TGTGCCAGCAGTTTTAGAGAGAATCATGGCTACACCTTC.

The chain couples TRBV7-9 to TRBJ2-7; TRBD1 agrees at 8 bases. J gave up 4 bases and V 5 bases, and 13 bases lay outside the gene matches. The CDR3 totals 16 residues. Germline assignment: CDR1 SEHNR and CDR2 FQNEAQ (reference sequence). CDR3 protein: CASSNVVGTGGYEQYF. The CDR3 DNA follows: TGTGCCAGCAGCAATGTAGTCGGGACAGGCGGGTACGAGCAGTACTTC.

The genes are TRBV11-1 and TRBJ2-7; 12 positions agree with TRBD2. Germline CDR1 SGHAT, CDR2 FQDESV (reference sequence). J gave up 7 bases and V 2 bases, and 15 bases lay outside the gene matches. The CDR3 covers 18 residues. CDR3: CASSLFRGLAGRSGEQYF. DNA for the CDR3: TGTGCCAGCAGCTTATTCCGTGGACTAGCGGGACGGTCGGGGGAGCAGTACTTC.

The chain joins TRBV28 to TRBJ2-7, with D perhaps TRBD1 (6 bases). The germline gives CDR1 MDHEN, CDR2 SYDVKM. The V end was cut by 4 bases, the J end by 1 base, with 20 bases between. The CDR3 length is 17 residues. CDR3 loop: CASSSGSRTAISYEQYF. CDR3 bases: TGTGCCAGCAGTTCGGGAAGCCGGACAGCAATATCCTACGAGCAGTACTTC.

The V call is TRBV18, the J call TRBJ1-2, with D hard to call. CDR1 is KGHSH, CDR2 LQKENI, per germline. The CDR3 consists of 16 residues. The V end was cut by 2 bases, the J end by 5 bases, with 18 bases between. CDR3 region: CASSPGSQSYPYGYTF. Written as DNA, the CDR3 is TGTGCCAGCTCACCAGGTAGCCAGTCCTACCCGTATGGCTACACCTTC. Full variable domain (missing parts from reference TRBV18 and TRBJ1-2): NAGVMQNPRHLVRRRGQEARLRCSPMKGHSHVYWYRQLPEEGLKFMVYLQKENIIDESGMPKERFSAEFPKEGPSILRIQQVVRGDSAAYFCASSPGSQSYPYGYTFGSGTRLTVV.

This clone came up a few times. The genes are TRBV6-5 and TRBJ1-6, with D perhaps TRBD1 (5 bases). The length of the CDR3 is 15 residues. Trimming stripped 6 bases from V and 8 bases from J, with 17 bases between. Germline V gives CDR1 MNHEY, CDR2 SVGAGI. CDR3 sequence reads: CASSNGGVGDSPLHF. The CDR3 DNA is TGTGCCAGCAGCAATGGCGGGGTGGGGGATTCACCCCTCCACTTT.

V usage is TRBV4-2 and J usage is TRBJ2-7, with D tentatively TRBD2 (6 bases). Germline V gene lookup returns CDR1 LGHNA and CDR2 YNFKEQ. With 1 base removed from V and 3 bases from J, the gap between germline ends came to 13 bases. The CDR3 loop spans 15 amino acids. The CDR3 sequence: CASSQGRDSFYEQYF. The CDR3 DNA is TGTGCCAGCAGCCAAGGCCGGGACTCTTTCTACGAGCAGTACTTC.

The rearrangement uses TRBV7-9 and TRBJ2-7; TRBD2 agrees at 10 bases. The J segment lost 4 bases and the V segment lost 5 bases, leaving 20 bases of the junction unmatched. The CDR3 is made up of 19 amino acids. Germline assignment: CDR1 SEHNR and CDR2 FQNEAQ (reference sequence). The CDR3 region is CASSRGDRSGRAGSYEQYF. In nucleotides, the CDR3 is TGTGCCAGCAGCCGAGGAGATAGGAGCGGGAGGGCCGGCTCTTACGAGCAGTACTTC.

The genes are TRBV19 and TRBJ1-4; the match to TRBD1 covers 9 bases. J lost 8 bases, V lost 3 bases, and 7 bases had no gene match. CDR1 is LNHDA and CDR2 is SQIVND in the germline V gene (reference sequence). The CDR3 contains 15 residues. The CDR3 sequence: CASSIGSGTGEKLFF. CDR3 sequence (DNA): TGTGCCAGTAGTATCGGATCCGGGACAGGGGAAAAACTGTTTTTT.

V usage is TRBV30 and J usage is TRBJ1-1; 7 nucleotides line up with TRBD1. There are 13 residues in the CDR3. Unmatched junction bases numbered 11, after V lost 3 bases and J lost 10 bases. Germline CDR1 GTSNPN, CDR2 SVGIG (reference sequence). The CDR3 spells CAWSLGGGSRAFF. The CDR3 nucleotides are TGTGCCTGGAGCTTAGGGGGCGGGTCAAGAGCTTTCTTT.

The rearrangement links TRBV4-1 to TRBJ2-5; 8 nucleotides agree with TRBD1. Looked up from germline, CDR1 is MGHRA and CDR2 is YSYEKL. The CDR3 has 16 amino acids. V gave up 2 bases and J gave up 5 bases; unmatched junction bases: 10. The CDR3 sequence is CASSQSGGAGFETQYF. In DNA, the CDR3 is TGCGCCAGCAGCCAATCAGGGGGCGCGGGTTTCGAGACCCAGTACTTC.

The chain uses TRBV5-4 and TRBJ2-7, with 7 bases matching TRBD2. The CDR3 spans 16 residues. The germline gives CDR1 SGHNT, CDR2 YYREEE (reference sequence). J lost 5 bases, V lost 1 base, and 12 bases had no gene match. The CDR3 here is CASSLFGGLVLHEQYF. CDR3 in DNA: TGTGCCAGCAGCTTGTTCGGCGGACTAGTTCTCCACGAGCAGTACTTC.

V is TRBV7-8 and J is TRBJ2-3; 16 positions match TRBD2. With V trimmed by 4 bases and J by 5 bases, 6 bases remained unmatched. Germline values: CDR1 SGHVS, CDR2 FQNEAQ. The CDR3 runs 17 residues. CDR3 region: CASSSSGTSGGGDTQYF. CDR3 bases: TGTGCCAGCAGCTCCTCCGGGACTAGCGGGGGGGGAGATACGCAGTATTTT.

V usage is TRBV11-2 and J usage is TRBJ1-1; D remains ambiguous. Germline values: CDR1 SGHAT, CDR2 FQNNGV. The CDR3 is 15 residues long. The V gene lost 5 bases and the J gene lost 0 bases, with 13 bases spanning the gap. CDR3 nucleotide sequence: TGTGCCAGCAGCGCCCGGTTCGCTATGAACACTGAAGCTTTCTTT. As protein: CASSARFAMNTEAFF.

The CDR3 DNA reads TGTGCCTGCCCCGACAGCTCTAACTATGGCTACACCTTC. Its protein is CACPDSSNYGYTF. This rearrangement joins TRBV30 to TRBJ1-2; D possibly corresponds to TRBD1 (5 bases). Germline V gene lookup returns CDR1 GTSNPN and CDR2 SVGIG (reference sequence). Trimming left V 6 bases short and J 0 bases short, with 11 bases between. This CDR3 region has 13 residues.

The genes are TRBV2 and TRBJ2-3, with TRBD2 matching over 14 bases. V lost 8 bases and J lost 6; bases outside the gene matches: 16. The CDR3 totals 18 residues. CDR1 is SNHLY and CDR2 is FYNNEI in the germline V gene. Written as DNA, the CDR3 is TGTGCCAGCTTTCTACGGGGACTAGCGGGAGTATTTCCGGATACGCAGTATTTT. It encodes CASFLRGLAGVFPDTQYF.

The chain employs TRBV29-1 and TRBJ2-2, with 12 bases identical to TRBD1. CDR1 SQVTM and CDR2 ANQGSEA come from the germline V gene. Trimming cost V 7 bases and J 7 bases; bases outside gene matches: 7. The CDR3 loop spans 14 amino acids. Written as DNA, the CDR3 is TGCAGCGCTACGGGACAGGGGGCGTTCGGGGAGCTGTTTTTT. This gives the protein CSATGQGAFGELFF.

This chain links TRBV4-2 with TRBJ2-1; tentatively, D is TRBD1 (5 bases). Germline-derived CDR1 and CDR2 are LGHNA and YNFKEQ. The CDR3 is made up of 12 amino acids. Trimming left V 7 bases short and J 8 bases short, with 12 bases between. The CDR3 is CASNTRGHEQFF. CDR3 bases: TGTGCCAGCAATACAAGGGGCCATGAGCAGTTCTTC.

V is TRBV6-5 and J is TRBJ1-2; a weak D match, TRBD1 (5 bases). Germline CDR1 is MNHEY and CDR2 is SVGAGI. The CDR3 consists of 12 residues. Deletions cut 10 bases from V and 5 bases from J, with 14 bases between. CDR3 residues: CATIGAVYGYTF. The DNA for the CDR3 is TGTGCCACTATTGGGGCCGTTTATGGCTACACCTTC.

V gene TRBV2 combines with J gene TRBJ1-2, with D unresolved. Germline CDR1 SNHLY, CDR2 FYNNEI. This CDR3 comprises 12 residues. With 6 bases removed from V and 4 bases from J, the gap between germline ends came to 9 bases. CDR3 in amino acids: CASRAGGYGYTF. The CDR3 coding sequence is TGTGCCAGCAGGGCGGGTGGCTATGGCTACACCTTC.

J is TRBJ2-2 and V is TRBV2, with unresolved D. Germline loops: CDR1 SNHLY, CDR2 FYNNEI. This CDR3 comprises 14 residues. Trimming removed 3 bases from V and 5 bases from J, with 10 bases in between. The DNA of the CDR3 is TGTGCCAGCAGTGACCGGCGGTCGACCGGGGAGCTGTTTTTT. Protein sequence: CASSDRRSTGELFF.